The T cell receptor beta chain under discussion was sequenced for a study of cytotoxic CD8 clonotypes in ibrutinib-treated CLL. Study-level information: Partial responders around 24, complete 2; roughly 12 progressed and some 15 stayed in remission by median 68 months.

Profiled with immunoSEQ multiplex PCR; TCRdb holds only in-frame clones, not every one. The repertoire includes around 140,000 clones, 75% to 90% of them detected once, and 2% to 2.5% sits in the top ten. General study points: Age-matched healthy donor levels were exceeded by baseline clonality, which tracked circulating CD8+ T-cell counts. The public clonotypes identified were infrequent and showed contraction or stability on treatment.

Unmatched junction bases numbered 9, after V lost 2 bases and J lost 3 bases. The CDR3 loop spans 18 amino acids. Germline assignment: CDR1 MNHEY and CDR2 SMNVEV (reference sequence). In regard to this clone: Its target is not known.

The chain couples TRBV27 to TRBJ2-1; 11 nucleotides match TRBD2. The sequences come from PBMCs, collected after 24 months of ibrutinib treatment. This sequence originates from a human donor with chronic lymphocytic leukemia. The CDR3 sequence: CASSLGPSGGPLYNEQFF. In DNA, the CDR3 is TGTGCCAGCAGTTTAGGGCCTAGCGGGGGGCCTCTCTACAATGAGCAGTTCTTC.